The 26 T cell receptor beta chains in this list originate from one sample, sequenced in a study of T cells in Graves' hyperthyroidism and ophthalmopathy. What was amplified from RNA transcripts were TCR beta CDR3 regions. With the HTBI primer set, the TCR CDR3 went through a first round of RT-PCR. TCRdb independently ran MiXCR on the multiplex PCR reads; one entry per CDR3 protein. Of approximately 430,000 distinct CDR3 sequences in the sample, around 16% were seen once. Sequenced: blood. These receptors all come from a woman aged 18 to 35 with Graves' hyperthyroidism.

This clonotype appeared many times. This chain links TRBV7-6 with TRBJ2-1, with 12 bases lining up with TRBD2. Germline assignment: CDR1 SGHVS and CDR2 FNYEAQ. Germline trimming cut 3 bases from V and 7 bases from J; bases unmatched to any gene: 4. The length of the CDR3 is 15 residues. The CDR3 protein is CASSLASGGVNEQFF. CDR3 DNA: TGTGCCAGCAGCTTGGCTAGCGGGGGGGTTAATGAGCAGTTCTTC.

About this clonotype itself: An end of the junction does not agree with germline; a read error may underlie this. The chain links TRBV13 to TRBJ1-3; D is unclear. The CDR3 runs to 11 residues. Germline-derived CDR1 and CDR2 are PRHDT and FYEKMQ (reference sequence). The CDR3 bases are TGTGCCAGCAGCGCCAGAAACGCCATATATTTT. Encoded protein: CASSARNAIYF.

This clonotype was recorded only once. A single base separates this from a much larger clone, so it may be a read error. The rearrangement uses TRBV20-1 and TRBJ1-2; D might be TRBD1 (6 bases). CDR1 and CDR2 (germline): DFQATT, SNEGSKA (reference sequence). CDR3 size: 14 residues. Trimming shortened V by 8 bases and J by 2 bases, and 18 bases separated the two germline ends. This CDR3 is CSTTGRGGNYGYTF. The CDR3 DNA sequence: TGCAGTACTACCGGACGGGGGGGCAACTATGGCTACACCTTC.

A single count supports this clonotype. The chain is built from TRBV6-5 and TRBJ1-2, with 7 bases that match TRBD1. In germline, CDR1 is MNHEY, CDR2 SVGAGI. The trim removed 0 bases at V and 2 bases at J, leaving 3 bases unmatched. The CDR3 consists of 15 residues. The CDR3 sequence is CASSYSTGRNYGYTF. The CDR3 nucleotides are TGTGCCAGCAGTTACTCGACAGGGAGAAACTATGGCTACACCTTC.

This clonotype was detected a few times. J is TRBJ1-6 and V is TRBV11-2; the D is unclear. CDR3 length: 12 residues. Looked up from germline, CDR1 is SGHAT and CDR2 is FQNNGV. V was cut by 6 bases and J by 10 bases, with 10 bases left in between. CDR3 residues: CASRVRGSPLHF. The DNA of the CDR3 is TGTGCCAGCAGGGTCCGGGGATCACCCCTCCACTTT. The complete variable domain, with remaining parts taken from reference TRBV11-2 and TRBJ1-6, reads EAGVAQSPRYKIIEKRQSVAFWCNPISGHATLYWYQQILGQGPKLLIQFQNNGVVDDSQLPKDRFSAERLKGVDSTLKIQPAKLEDSAVYLCASRVRGSPLHFGNGTRLTVT.

This clonotype was seen repeatedly, ten times or more. The rearrangement joins TRBV7-3 to TRBJ1-6; D call uncertain. Trimming cost V 1 base and J 5 bases, with 9 bases left between them. The germline V gene encodes CDR1 SGHTA and CDR2 FQGTGA. The CDR3 is 15 residues long. The CDR3 nucleotides read TGTGCCAGCAGCTTAAGGCCAGTTAATAATTCACCCCTCCACTTT. Protein: CASSLRPVNNSPLHF.

The chain employs TRBV18 and TRBJ2-3; no firm D call. The CDR3 runs 15 residues. V was pared by 0 bases and J by 1 base, with 8 bases between. CDR1 is KGHSH, CDR2 LQKENI, per germline. The CDR3 loop is CASSPPNRRTDTQYF. The CDR3 nucleotides are TGTGCCAGCTCACCACCGAATCGGCGCACAGATACGCAGTATTTT.

The chain links TRBV28 to TRBJ1-4, with a tentative D call TRBD1 (5 bases). There are 17 residues in the CDR3. Germline V CDR1 and CDR2: MDHEN, SYDVKM. V was trimmed by 6 bases and J by 5 bases, leaving 22 bases between them. CDR3 nucleotide sequence: TGTGCCAGCAGCAAAACCACCCGGGGACGGGAGAATGAAAAACTGTTTTTT. Protein: CASSKTTRGRENEKLFF. Full variable domain (remainder filled in from reference TRBV28 and TRBJ1-4): DVKVTQSSRYLVKRTGEKVFLECVQDMDHENMFWYRQDPGLGLRLIYFSYDVKMKEKGDIPEGYSVSREKKERFSLILESASTNQTSMYLCASSKTTRGRENEKLFFGSGTQLSVL.

This chain connects TRBV7-9 to TRBJ2-4; 10 bases fit TRBD1. Unmatched junction bases numbered 5, after V lost 5 bases and J lost 1 base. The germline gives CDR1 SEHNR, CDR2 FQNEAQ (reference sequence). The CDR3 consists of 16 residues. The CDR3 nucleotides read TGTGCCAGCAGCAGACAGGGGGCCGGGGCCAAAAACATTCAGTACTTC. Amino acid sequence: CASSRQGAGAKNIQYF. Based on the CDR3 plus reference TRBV7-9 and TRBJ2-4, the full variable domain is DTGVSQNPRHKITKRGQNVTFRCDPISEHNRLYWYRQTLGQGPEFLTYFQNEAQLEKSRLLSDRFSAERPKGSFSTLEIQRTEQGDSAMYLCASSRQGAGAKNIQYFGAGTRLSVL.

This clonotype was counted ten times or more. This rearrangement joins TRBV5-1 to TRBJ2-1, with D perhaps TRBD2 (5 bases). Germline values: CDR1 SGHRS, CDR2 YFSETQ. The germline V and J ends were trimmed by 6 bases and 1 base, with 11 bases remaining between them. This CDR3 spans 14 amino acids. CDR3 nucleotides: TGCGCCAGCACGGAGAGCGGATCCTACAATGAGCAGTTCTTC. Its translation is CASTESGSYNEQFF.

CDR3 bases: TGTGCCACACAAGGGGGCTCCTATGGCTACACCTTC. It yields the protein CATQGGSYGYTF. This chain connects TRBV24-1 to TRBJ1-2; 7 bases are a match to TRBD1. The ends lost 10 bases at V and 4 bases at J; junction bases unmatched: 5. CDR3 length: 12 amino acids. Germline CDR1 reads KGHDR; CDR2 reads SFDVKD.

Note on this clonotype: A much larger clone lies a single base off, so this may be a read error. The rearrangement links TRBV27 to TRBJ1-2; D is uncertain. The length of the CDR3 is 13 residues. Germline V gene sequence: CDR1 MNHEY, CDR2 SMNVEV (reference sequence). The CDR3 DNA sequence: TGTGCCAGCAGTTTACAGCTTGGCTATGGCCACACCTTC. Its translation: CASSLQLGYGHTF.

CDR3 DNA sequence: TGTGCCAGCAGTTTAGGGGGACTAGCGGTGGGGGCGCGAGAGACCCAGTACTTC. Translated, it gives CASSLGGLAVGARETQYF. The V gene is TRBV28, the J gene TRBJ2-5; 11 nucleotides line up with TRBD2. The V gene's germline CDR1 is MDHEN and CDR2 SYDVKM. This CDR3 has 18 residues. The V gene end was trimmed by 2 bases and the J gene end by 4 bases; junction bases not matched to a gene: 12.

The CDR3 reads CASGQYNEQFF. Written as DNA, the CDR3 is TGTGCCAGCGGGCAGTACAATGAGCAGTTCTTC. The chain recombines TRBV27 with TRBJ2-1; D ambiguous. This CDR3 is 11 amino acids long. V lost 8 bases and J lost 4, with 6 bases in between. Germline V gene lookup returns CDR1 MNHEY and CDR2 SMNVEV (reference sequence).

In its sample, this clonotype was seen a few times. The chain couples TRBV15 to TRBJ1-2, with D unresolved. The CDR3 sequence is 15 residues long. Trimming removed 4 bases at V and 3 bases at J, with 15 bases between. Germline CDR1 reads LNHNV; CDR2 reads YYDKDF (reference sequence). The CDR3 loop reads CATSIYLGLHYGYTF. In nucleotides, the CDR3 is TGTGCCACCAGCATATATCTCGGGCTGCACTATGGCTACACCTTC.

The chain has TRBV7-9 and TRBJ2-1; 8 bases align to TRBD2. Germline CDR1 reads SEHNR; CDR2 reads FQNEAQ (reference sequence). V lost 6 bases, J lost 9 bases, and 10 bases stayed unmatched. CDR3 length: 14 amino acids. The CDR3 loop reads CASRISRGGGEQFF. As DNA, the CDR3 is TGTGCCAGCAGAATTAGCCGGGGGGGCGGTGAGCAGTTCTTC.

This clonotype was picked up many times. V and J are TRBV20-1 and TRBJ2-3, with 7 bases lining up with TRBD1. V lost 1 base, J lost 6 bases, and 13 bases stayed unmatched. CDR3 size: 16 residues. The germline gives CDR1 DFQATT, CDR2 SNEGSKA (reference sequence). The CDR3: CSARGGGAFNIDTQYF. CDR3 sequence (DNA): TGCAGTGCTAGAGGAGGGGGCGCATTTAATATTGATACGCAGTATTTT.

This clonotype has at least ten counts. The chain recombines TRBV7-9 with TRBJ1-1; D is unresolved. Germline V gives CDR1 SEHNR, CDR2 FQNEAQ (reference sequence). The length of the CDR3 is 15 residues. Between the trimmed V and J ends, which lost 5 bases and 0 bases, there was a span of 13 bases. CDR3: CASSPSGRMNTEAFF. DNA for the CDR3: TGTGCCAGCAGCCCGAGCGGACGGATGAACACTGAAGCTTTCTTT.

Details on this clonotype: A much bigger clone sits one base away, suggesting this may be a read error. The V call is TRBV5-1, the J call TRBJ2-1; either TRBD1 or TRBD2 may supply D (5 bases each). Trimming took off 7 bases at V and 8 bases at J, with 19 bases between the two ends. The CDR3 totals 14 residues. In germline, CDR1 is SGHRS, CDR2 YFSETQ. CDR3 region: CASGYSVGADEQFF. The CDR3 DNA is TGCGCCAGCGGCTATAGCGTCGGGGCCGATGAGCAGTTCTTC.

The chain joins TRBV20-1 to TRBJ2-5; TRBD2 matches at 15 bases. CDR1 and CDR2 (germline): DFQATT, SNEGSKA (reference sequence). This CDR3 spans 17 amino acids. After removal of 5 bases from V and 0 bases from J, the junction contained 7 bases not matched to a gene. The CDR3 sequence is CSAHGTSGRRYQETQYF. CDR3 sequence (DNA): TGCAGTGCTCACGGGACTAGCGGGAGGCGGTACCAAGAGACCCAGTACTTC.

This chain uses TRBV14 with TRBJ1-1; D is undetermined. Germline values: CDR1 SGHDN, CDR2 FVKESK. Trimming stripped 2 bases from V and 0 bases from J, with 10 bases between. The CDR3 extends over 15 amino acids. The CDR3 coding sequence is TGTGCCAGCAGCCAACTTGGACCACTGAACACTGAAGCTTTCTTT. Its translation is CASSQLGPLNTEAFF.

In this sample, this clonotype turned up many times. The genes are TRBV9 and TRBJ1-1, with D unresolved. The V end lost 0 bases, the J end lost 4 bases, and 10 bases lay between the germline ends. The CDR3 runs 14 residues. Germline V gene data show CDR1 as SGDLS and CDR2 as YYNGEE. In nucleotides, the CDR3 is TGTGCCAGCAGCGTAGTCCCGGGAACCACTGAAGCTTTCTTT. Amino acid sequence: CASSVVPGTTEAFF.

This chain joins TRBV9 and TRBJ2-2; a weak D match, TRBD2 (5 bases). Germline CDR1 SGDLS, CDR2 YYNGEE. CDR3 length: 16 amino acids. Trimming pared 1 base from V and 5 bases from J, leaving 15 bases between. CDR3 residues: CASSVSGAGRTGELFF. The DNA of the CDR3 is TGTGCCAGCAGCGTAAGCGGAGCTGGAAGAACCGGGGAGCTGTTTTTT.

This clonotype was counted many times. V and J are TRBV12-3 or TRBV12-4 and TRBJ2-7; D uncertain. The CDR3 consists of 14 residues. V lost 5 bases and J lost 2, with 13 bases in between. CDR3 amino acids: CASSHADPPYEQYF. In DNA, the CDR3 is TGTGCCAGCAGTCATGCCGACCCGCCCTACGAGCAGTACTTC.

A word on this clonotype: One base away lies a much larger clone, so this may be a sequencing read error. CDR3 coding DNA: TGTGCCAGCAGCCCCCACTCACGAGCAGCTAATGAAAAACTGTTTTTT. Its translation is CASSPHSRAANEKLFF. The V gene is TRBV7-6, the J gene TRBJ1-4; no firm D call. Germline V gene lookup returns CDR1 SGHVS and CDR2 FNYEAQ. There are 16 residues in the CDR3. V was pared by 5 bases and J by 3 bases, with 16 bases between.

The table lists this clonotype with many counts. The chain is built from TRBV7-9 and TRBJ1-1; unclear D gene. From germline, CDR1 is SEHNR and CDR2 FQNEAQ (reference sequence). The CDR3 sequence is 11 residues long. V dropped 8 bases and J dropped 10 bases, with 14 bases sitting between them. The CDR3 DNA reads TGTGCCAGCGATGGCGGATGGGGAGCTTTCTTT. Translation gives CASDGGWGAFF.